This T cell receptor (beta chain) was documented in a study of post-analysis software for immune sequencing data. About the study: Recorded subtypes: relapsing-remitting, secondary progressive, progressive-relapsing; some patients unannotated. Broader study findings: The normalized Chao1 diversity of multiple sclerosis patients was significantly lower than that of controls. TRBV5-6, TRBV5-1 and TRBV20-1 belonged to a set of five TRBV segments that were more frequent in patients than controls.

Germline loops: CDR1 MGHRA, CDR2 YSYEKL. This CDR3 is built from 13 residues. V dropped 2 bases and J dropped 7 bases, with 9 bases sitting between them. Sequencing libraries made from TCR beta cDNA carried unique molecular identifiers. Input of about 0.95 to 11 million T cells yielded approximately 500,000 cDNA molecules. Via MiXCR, TCRdb re-called the PCR reads, giving one row per CDR3 protein. The sample records under 650,000 distinct CDR3 sequences, 44% being singletons. In this sample, this clonotype turned up a few times. Antigen specificity is unknown. The receptor was derived from a girl aged 5 to 17 with multiple sclerosis. Sample: blood. The chain couples TRBV4-1 to TRBJ1-5; weak D call: TRBD1 (6 bases). The CDR3 reads CASSQNRDQPQHF. CDR3 bases: TGCGCCAGCAGCCAAAACAGGGACCAGCCCCAGCATTTT.